This TCR beta chain was recovered during a study of beta chain features in type 1 diabetes. Notes on the study in general: Patients with Type 1 diabetes showed moderately but significantly shorter TCRB CDR3s in all four CD4+ subsets. Insertions at VDJ junctions were less frequent in type 1 diabetes patients. These patients also deleted more nucleotides at the same junctions. Compared with healthy donors, patients appeared to share more similar naive, central memory and regulatory TCRB repertoires.

The collection from each donor was one heparinised blood draw averaging about 116 mL. Sequenced material consisted of expressed TCRB transcripts (all of the isolated RNA was reverse transcribed). The assay was immunoSEQ multiplex PCR, and TCRdb's table has in-frame clones only and misses some. The sample has around 690,000 clones; around 12% are singletons. Concerning this clone itself: As yet, its antigen is unknown.

The clonotype comes from a man aged 30 to 45 with type 1 diabetes. Sequencing used naive CD4+ T cells from blood.

CDR3: CSASSGGGGYGYTF. CDR3 coding DNA: TGCAGCGCCAGCTCAGGGGGCGGAGGCTATGGCTACACCTTC. The chain links TRBV29-1 to TRBJ1-2, with 8 positions matching TRBD1. CDR1 SQVTM and CDR2 ANQGSEA come from the germline V gene. V shed 7 bases, J shed 4 bases, and the junction held 11 bases outside the gene matches. The CDR3 runs 14 residues.